The 24 T cell receptor beta chains presented below share a single source sample, sequenced in a study of T cells in Graves' hyperthyroidism and ophthalmopathy (dated by TCRdb to between 2017 and 2020). Libraries came from multiplex PCR. Reads for this sample came from an Illumina HiSeq 2000. The TCR beta CDR3 regions were amplified from RNA transcripts. A first-round RT-PCR of the TCR CDR3 used the HTBI primer set with the Qiagen OneStep RT-PCR kit. TCRdb reran the public reads through fastp at Q25 and MiXCR, keeping productive beta chains. Each record represents a unique CDR3 protein, reported with the most common genes and DNA among its rows. The sample records 500,000 to 600,000 distinct CDR3 sequences, 20% of which are singletons. Jointly, the top ten make up about 50% of the sample. What was sequenced was blood. These receptors were taken from a man aged 35 to 55 with Graves' ophthalmopathy.

This chain uses TRBV20-1 with TRBJ2-1; D remains ambiguous. The germline V gene has CDR1 DFQATT and CDR2 SNEGSKA (reference sequence). The CDR3 is made up of 11 amino acids. CDR3 protein: CSASYKGRQFF. The CDR3 DNA sequence: TGCAGCGCCAGCTATAAAGGGCGGCAGTTCTTC.

This clonotype has at least ten counts. The V gene is TRBV2, the J gene TRBJ2-7; D gene uncertain. The V gene lost 1 base and the J gene lost 0 bases, with 13 bases spanning the gap. The CDR3 covers 16 residues. Germline CDR1 and CDR2: SNHLY and FYNNEI. The CDR3 spells CASSEGRPPSSYEQYF. The DNA of the CDR3 is TGTGCCAGCAGTGAAGGGCGGCCGCCGAGCTCCTACGAGCAGTACTTC.

This sequence joins TRBV7-8 and TRBJ2-5; perhaps TRBD1 as D (5 bases). Germline CDR1 SGHVS, CDR2 FQNEAQ. V was trimmed by 2 bases and J by 14 bases, leaving 15 bases between them. The length of the CDR3 is 12 residues. The CDR3 DNA reads as TGTGCCAGCAGCTTAATGGGGTACAGGTTATACTTC. Protein sequence: CASSLMGYRLYF.

This clonotype was counted ten times or more. The chain employs TRBV18 and TRBJ1-1; TRBD1 matches 8 bases. The V gene end was trimmed by 6 bases and the J gene end by 5 bases; junction bases not matched to a gene: 8. The germline gives CDR1 KGHSH, CDR2 LQKENI. The CDR3 loop spans 14 amino acids. The CDR3 DNA follows: TGTGCCAGCTCGGAACAGGGGGGGAGGACTGAAGCTTTCTTT. This gives the protein CASSEQGGRTEAFF.

This clonotype was counted a few times. This chain uses TRBV10-3 with TRBJ2-1; D gene unclear. V lost 2 bases and J lost 5, with 16 bases in between. Germline lookup yields CDR1 ENHRY and CDR2 SYGVKD. This CDR3 is 16 amino acids long. CDR3: CAISERSALGDNEQFF. In nucleotides, the CDR3 is TGTGCCATCAGTGAGAGGTCAGCCCTCGGCGACAATGAGCAGTTCTTC.

The V and J genes are TRBV27 and TRBJ1-5; 7 bases fit TRBD1. The CDR3 runs 15 residues. V trimming: 7 bases; J trimming: 0 bases; junction bases outside the gene matches: 6. Germline assignment: CDR1 MNHEY and CDR2 SMNVEV (reference sequence). The CDR3 sequence is CASKPGQSSNQPQHF. The DNA for the CDR3 is TGTGCCAGCAAACCGGGACAGTCTAGCAATCAGCCCCAGCATTTT.

V is TRBV12-3 or TRBV12-4 and J is TRBJ2-2; TRBD2 might be the D (7 bases). The CDR3 is 15 amino acids. Trimming shortened V by 2 bases and J by 5 bases, and 12 bases separated the two germline ends. This CDR3 is CASSLLRGGTGELFF. The CDR3 coding sequence is TGTGCCAGCAGTTTACTTAGGGGGGGTACCGGGGAGCTGTTTTTT.

This clonotype was detected only a few times. The chain links TRBV5-8 to TRBJ1-1, with a possible D match to TRBD1 (5 bases). Deletions cut 1 base from V and 4 bases from J, with 14 bases between. Germline V gene lookup returns CDR1 SGHTS and CDR2 YDEGEE. CDR3 length: 15 residues. This CDR3 is CASSLQGEGRTEAFF. The CDR3 nucleotides read TGTGCCAGCAGCTTGCAAGGGGAGGGGCGCACTGAAGCTTTCTTT.

This clonotype was detected ten times or more. The chain carries TRBV20-1 and TRBJ2-5; D is unresolved. This CDR3 contains 13 residues. Germline V gene sequence: CDR1 DFQATT, CDR2 SNEGSKA (reference sequence). V was clipped by 3 bases and J by 2 bases, with 10 bases between them. CDR3 nucleotide sequence: TGCAGTGCTAGTGGTACGGCGCAAGAGACCCAGTACTTC. It translates to CSASGTAQETQYF.

This clonotype was detected ten times or more. V gene TRBV20-1 combines with J gene TRBJ2-1, with D perhaps matching TRBD1 or TRBD2 (5 bases each). The length of the CDR3 is 14 residues. With 6 bases removed from V and 4 bases from J, the gap between germline ends came to 16 bases. Germline CDR1 reads DFQATT; CDR2 reads SNEGSKA (reference sequence). CDR3 in amino acids: CSAFPQGAYNEQFF. The CDR3 DNA reads TGCAGTGCCTTCCCCCAGGGAGCTTACAATGAGCAGTTCTTC.

V and J are TRBV29-1 and TRBJ2-1; D gene ambiguous. From germline, CDR1 is SQVTM and CDR2 ANQGSEA. V shed 4 bases and J shed 3 bases, with 7 bases lying between them. CDR3 size: 12 residues. The chain's CDR3 is CSVGVNYNEQFF. The CDR3 nucleotides are TGCAGCGTTGGAGTTAACTACAATGAGCAGTTCTTC.

The chain combines TRBV19 with TRBJ1-2; a weak D match, TRBD1 (6 bases). Per the germline V gene, CDR1 is LNHDA and CDR2 is SQIVND (reference sequence). V lost 8 bases and J 1 base, leaving 17 bases between the germline ends. The CDR3 runs 15 residues. In DNA, the CDR3 is TGTGCCAGTCCCTGGAGGACAGCTAGTAACTATGGCTACACCTTC. This translates into CASPWRTASNYGYTF.

The rearrangement uses TRBV6-2 or TRBV6-3 and TRBJ2-3, with D possibly TRBD2 on 5 matching bases. Trimming removed 8 bases from V and 0 bases from J, with 15 bases in between. Germline loops: CDR1 MNHEY, CDR2 SVGEGT. The CDR3 sequence is 15 residues long. CDR3 in DNA: TGTGCCAGCTACTTCAGGAGCGGTAGCACAGATACGCAGTATTTT. Amino acids: CASYFRSGSTDTQYF.

The sample holds a few counts of this clonotype. V is TRBV3-1 and J is TRBJ2-2; 7 positions agree with TRBD1. CDR3 length: 15 residues. V lost 7 bases to trimming and J lost 4 bases; unmatched junction nucleotides: 9. Germline V gene lookup returns CDR1 LGHDT and CDR2 YNNKEL (reference sequence). In DNA, the CDR3 is TGTGCCAGCAAGTCAACAGGGGTTACCACCGGGGAGCTGTTTTTT. Encoded protein: CASKSTGVTTGELFF. The full variable domain, completed using reference TRBV3-1 and TRBJ2-2, is DTAVSQTPKYLVTQMGNDKSIKCEQNLGHDTMYWYKQDSKKFLKIMFSYNNKELIINETVPNRFSPKSPDKAHLNLHINSLELGDSAVYFCASKSTGVTTGELFFGEGSRLTVL.

This clonotype is a singleton in its sample. The chain employs TRBV5-8 and TRBJ1-6; tentatively, D is TRBD1 (6 bases). This CDR3 region has 15 residues. Trimming left V 4 bases short and J 5 bases short, with 13 bases between. The germline CDR1 and CDR2 sequences are SGHTS and YDEGEE. The CDR3 coding sequence is TGTGCCAGCAGCCAGCAACAGGGAAATAATTCACCCCTCCACTTT. Translating gives CASSQQQGNNSPLHF.

This clonotype came up many times. The chain uses TRBV28 and TRBJ1-5; D might be TRBD1 (6 bases). The CDR3 totals 18 residues. Germline lookup yields CDR1 MDHEN and CDR2 SYDVKM. The V and J ends lost 6 bases and 0 bases respectively, with 21 bases between them. DNA for the CDR3: TGTGCCAGCAGCCTACTAAGGGGGGGACTCCATAGCAATCAGCCCCAGCATTTT. The encoded protein is CASSLLRGGLHSNQPQHF.

This clonotype was recorded many times. The CDR3 DNA reads TGTGCCAGCAGCTTAACAGGGGCCGGGGACGAGCAGTACTTC. This gives the protein CASSLTGAGDEQYF. The chain has TRBV7-3 and TRBJ2-7; D assignment may be TRBD1 or TRBD2 (5 bases each). The CDR3 runs 14 residues. In germline, CDR1 is SGHTA, CDR2 FQGTGA. V dropped 0 bases and J dropped 5 bases, with 11 bases sitting between them.

The rearrangement links TRBV7-2 to TRBJ2-3; 10 bases align to TRBD2. The germline V gene encodes CDR1 SGHTA and CDR2 FQGNSA. V trimming: 5 bases; J trimming: 4 bases; junction bases outside the gene matches: 6. The CDR3 runs to 15 residues. Written as DNA, the CDR3 is TGTGCCAGCAGCGCTAGCGGGAGTACGGCAGATACGCAGTATTTT. It encodes CASSASGSTADTQYF.

In this sample, this clonotype turned up many times. The V and J genes are TRBV6-1 and TRBJ1-2, with 9 bases fitting TRBD1. With 5 bases clipped from V and 8 bases from J, the junction kept 15 bases outside the gene matches. The length of the CDR3 is 16 residues. CDR1 and CDR2 (germline): MNHNS, SASEGT. The DNA of the CDR3 is TGTGCCAGCAGTTACGGGGGACAGGGTCATGCGTTGGGCTACACCTTC. Protein: CASSYGGQGHALGYTF.

This chain connects TRBV29-1 to TRBJ2-1; D is undetermined. The V end was cut by 7 bases, the J end by 13 bases, with 17 bases between. The CDR3 is 11 residues long. The V gene's germline CDR1 is SQVTM and CDR2 ANQGSEA. CDR3 residues: CSGVRSSTQFF. The CDR3 region has the DNA TGCAGCGGGGTCCGATCCTCCACACAGTTCTTC.

This clonotype was found many times. The chain carries TRBV20-1 and TRBJ2-5, with D unclear. This CDR3 comprises 10 residues. Per the germline V gene, CDR1 is DFQATT and CDR2 is SNEGSKA (reference sequence). Trimming removed 6 bases at V and 2 bases at J, with 4 bases between. CDR3 sequence: CSARQETQYF. CDR3 nucleotide sequence: TGCAGTGCGAGACAAGAGACCCAGTACTTC.

This clonotype was seen only a few times. The chain uses TRBV15 and TRBJ2-5, with D unresolved. V lost 4 bases and J lost 4, with 7 bases in between. CDR3 length: 12 residues. Germline lookup yields CDR1 LNHNV and CDR2 YYDKDF (reference sequence). CDR3 region: CATSMGRETQYF. For the CDR3, the DNA is TGTGCCACCAGCATGGGAAGAGAGACCCAGTACTTC.

This clonotype was picked up many times. The chain combines TRBV4-1 with TRBJ2-7, with D unclear. V gave up 6 bases and J gave up 4 bases, with 13 bases separating them. The germline V gene encodes CDR1 MGHRA and CDR2 YSYEKL. The CDR3 is 13 residues long. The CDR3 region has the DNA TGCGCCAGCAGTGGGCAGCTCGAATACGAGCAGTACTTC. As protein: CASSGQLEYEQYF.

This clonotype came up a few times. The chain carries TRBV7-9 and TRBJ2-1; D may correspond to TRBD1 or TRBD2 (5 bases each). CDR1 and CDR2 from the germline V gene are SEHNR and FQNEAQ (reference sequence). Trimming shortened V by 5 bases and J by 0 bases, and 11 bases separated the two germline ends. This CDR3 is 15 amino acids long. CDR3 DNA sequence: TGTGCCAGCAGCCCGGGACGGCTCTCCTACAATGAGCAGTTCTTC. Amino acid sequence: CASSPGRLSYNEQFF.